This entry lists 20 T cell receptor beta chains sequenced from one sample in a study of early T cells in non-severe SARS-CoV-2 infection. TCRdb recomputed calls from the 5' RACE reads with MiXCR, one row per CDR3 protein. The sample yields 66,000 or so distinct CDR3 sequences, 13% seen once. Input material: whole blood. Source of these receptors: an adult who was a healthcare worker with PCR-confirmed SARS-CoV-2 infection or an uninfected control (not recorded which).

The chain joins TRBV27 to TRBJ2-7; D unresolved. Trimming shortened V by 2 bases and J by 0 bases, and 11 bases separated the two germline ends. Per germline, CDR1 MNHEY and CDR2 SMNVEV (reference sequence). This CDR3 comprises 15 residues. CDR3 coding DNA: TGTGCCAGCAGTTTAGTAGACGGCCGCTCCTACGAGCAGTACTTC. Amino acids: CASSLVDGRSYEQYF.

The chain links TRBV27 to TRBJ1-2; D gene unclear. There are 14 residues in the CDR3. V lost 5 bases and J 1 base, leaving 11 bases between the germline ends. The germline V gene encodes CDR1 MNHEY and CDR2 SMNVEV (reference sequence). The CDR3 DNA is TGTGCCAGCAGTCCCTCGGGCAGTAACTATGGCTACACCTTC. Its protein product is CASSPSGSNYGYTF.

This clonotype was counted ten times or more. The chain links TRBV29-1 to TRBJ2-1; weak D call: TRBD2 (5 bases). Germline CDR1 and CDR2: SQVTM and ANQGSEA. Trimming took 3 bases from V and 7 from J, leaving 10 bases between them. The CDR3 contains 12 residues. CDR3 bases: TGCAGCGTTGAGCCGGGGAAGAATGAGCAGTTCTTC. Protein product: CSVEPGKNEQFF.

The chain recombines TRBV28 with TRBJ2-1; D might be TRBD1 (5 bases). CDR3 length: 15 residues. Trimming cost V 8 bases and J 4 bases, with 18 bases left between them. Germline V lookup: CDR1 MDHEN, CDR2 SYDVKM. Here the CDR3 reads CASRRERFIYNEQFF. The CDR3, as DNA: TGTGCCAGCCGCAGGGAAAGGTTTATATACAATGAGCAGTTCTTC. The full variable domain, in which reference TRBV28 and TRBJ2-1 provide the parts outside the CDR3, is DVKVTQSSRYLVKRTGEKVFLECVQDMDHENMFWYRQDPGLGLRLIYFSYDVKMKEKGDIPEGYSVSREKKERFSLILESASTNQTSMYLCASRRERFIYNEQFFGPGTRLTVL.

This clonotype was recorded many times. This chain links TRBV21-1 with TRBJ2-7; the DNA was not used to check the table's D call, TRBD2. TRBV21-1 is termed a pseudogene. This CDR3 contains 15 residues. The CDR3 region is CASSMGGALAYEQYF. The CDR3 bases are TGTGCCAGCAGCATGGGAGGAGCGCTGGCCTACGAGCAGTACTTC.

This clonotype has a count of ten or more. The rearrangement uses TRBV3-1 and TRBJ1-2; D is undetermined. Trimming removed 4 bases at V and 0 bases at J, with 12 bases between. This CDR3 region has 15 residues. Germline V CDR1 and CDR2: LGHDT, YNNKEL (reference sequence). The CDR3 is CASSPRSGPNYGYTF. CDR3 in DNA: TGTGCCAGCAGCCCACGTTCAGGCCCTAACTATGGCTACACCTTC. Full variable domain (rest looked up from reference TRBV3-1 and TRBJ1-2): DTAVSQTPKYLVTQMGNDKSIKCEQNLGHDTMYWYKQDSKKFLKIMFSYNNKELIINETVPNRFSPKSPDKAHLNLHINSLELGDSAVYFCASSPRSGPNYGYTFGSGTRLTVV.

CDR3 in DNA: TGTGCCACCAGTGATCAGACTAGCGGGATGATTGATACGCAGTATTTT. Translated: CATSDQTSGMIDTQYF. V and J are TRBV24-1 and TRBJ2-3, with 11 bases aligning to TRBD2. After removal of 3 bases from V and 6 bases from J, the junction contained 7 bases not matched to a gene. CDR3 length: 16 residues. Germline CDR1 KGHDR, CDR2 SFDVKD.

This clonotype came up many times. The rearrangement uses TRBV7-2 and TRBJ2-3; a weak D match, TRBD2 (6 bases). V was shortened by 5 bases and J by 2 bases, with 23 bases between the two germline ends. CDR3 length: 18 residues. The germline V gene encodes CDR1 SGHTA and CDR2 FQGNSA. The CDR3 bases are TGTGCCAGCAGCCTAAGTCGGACCGGGAGCAGGGTCACAGATACGCAGTATTTT. As protein: CASSLSRTGSRVTDTQYF.

This clonotype was observed at least ten times. A junction boundary mismatches the germline segment, possibly from a read error. The rearrangement joins TRBV27 to TRBJ2-7; 9 bases fit TRBD1. The CDR3 consists of 13 residues. The V gene's germline CDR1 is MNHEY and CDR2 SMNVEV (reference sequence). The CDR3 sequence is CASSYSTGTGTHF. The CDR3 nucleotides are TGTGCCAGCAGTTATAGCACCGGGACAGGGACTCACTTC.

This clonotype has only a few counts. This chain links TRBV19 with TRBJ2-2; TRBD2 aligns across 8 bases. Per germline, CDR1 LNHDA and CDR2 SQIVND (reference sequence). This CDR3 contains 15 residues. The junction had 2 bases not matched to a gene; V was cut back by 1 base and J by 4 bases. CDR3 sequence reads: CASSIAGGVTGELFF. CDR3 DNA sequence: TGTGCCAGTAGTATAGCGGGAGGGGTCACCGGGGAGCTGTTTTTT.

This clonotype was observed a few times. The rearrangement uses TRBV21-1 and TRBJ2-7; TRBD2 is the table's D call, not checked against the DNA. TRBV21-1 is flagged as a pseudogene. The CDR3 runs to 16 residues. The CDR3 loop is CASSKVWRVGENEQYF. The CDR3 DNA reads TGTGCCAGCAGCAAAGTTTGGAGGGTTGGTGAGAACGAGCAGTACTTC.

The chain employs TRBV7-2 and TRBJ2-5; D could derive from TRBD1 or TRBD2 (5 bases each). Germline CDR1 SGHTA, CDR2 FQGNSA. This CDR3 has 12 amino acids. V was clipped by 7 bases and J by 4 bases, with 10 bases between them. The CDR3 sequence: CASKRDGETQYF. CDR3 nucleotides: TGTGCCAGCAAGAGGGACGGAGAGACCCAGTACTTC.

The chain links TRBV20-1 to TRBJ2-7; D remains ambiguous. Germline-derived CDR1 and CDR2 are DFQATT and SNEGSKA (reference sequence). CDR3 length equals 12 residues. V was pared by 5 bases and J by 1 base, with 9 bases between. The CDR3 nucleotides read TGCAGTGCTCCCGACCTATCCTACGAGCAGTACTTC. Translation: CSAPDLSYEQYF.

This clonotype was counted a few times. The V gene is TRBV9, the J gene TRBJ2-5; 7 bases line up with TRBD2. Germline trimming cut 0 bases from V and 4 bases from J; bases unmatched to any gene: 3. The CDR3 is 14 residues long. Looked up from germline, CDR1 is SGDLS and CDR2 is YYNGEE. CDR3 in amino acids: CASSVGASGETQYF. CDR3 bases: TGTGCCAGCAGCGTAGGGGCTAGCGGAGAGACCCAGTACTTC.

There are a few counts of this clonotype. This chain joins TRBV28 and TRBJ1-2; TRBD1 might be the D (6 bases). Trimming removed 8 bases from V and 4 bases from J, with 11 bases in between. Germline V lookup: CDR1 MDHEN, CDR2 SYDVKM. This CDR3 has 12 residues. The CDR3 reads CASLGQFYGYTF. The CDR3 coding sequence is TGTGCCAGCCTCGGACAGTTCTATGGCTACACCTTC.

This clonotype has more than one count but fewer than ten. The CDR3 DNA reads TGCAGTGCTTACTTCGGGAGTCAAGAGACCCAGTACTTC. It yields the protein CSAYFGSQETQYF. The chain links TRBV20-1 to TRBJ2-5; D possibly corresponds to TRBD2 (6 bases). V lost 5 bases and J 2 bases, leaving 12 bases between the germline ends. The CDR3 runs 13 residues. Germline V gene lookup returns CDR1 DFQATT and CDR2 SNEGSKA (reference sequence).

This chain uses TRBV20-1 with TRBJ2-1, with no clear D. Germline values: CDR1 DFQATT, CDR2 SNEGSKA (reference sequence). V was pared by 6 bases and J by 3 bases, with 9 bases between. The CDR3 loop spans 12 amino acids. Here the CDR3 reads CSALPSYNEQFF. In DNA form, the CDR3 reads TGCAGTGCCCTCCCTAGCTACAATGAGCAGTTCTTC.

In this sample, this clonotype turned up a few times. The chain employs TRBV24-1 and TRBJ2-5; 8 nucleotides agree with TRBD1. Germline CDR1 KGHDR, CDR2 SFDVKD. This CDR3 is 15 amino acids long. The V and J ends lost 7 bases and 1 base, in that order; junction bases with no gene match: 7. The CDR3 here is CATSLSDRGQETQYF. The CDR3 nucleotides read TGTGCCACCAGCCTCTCAGACAGGGGCCAAGAGACCCAGTACTTC.

In this sample, this clonotype turned up many times. The V gene is TRBV5-1, the J gene TRBJ2-2; D assignment may be TRBD1 or TRBD2 (5 bases each). This CDR3 has 15 residues. V lost 3 bases, J lost 4 bases, and 13 bases lay in between. CDR1 is SGHRS, CDR2 YFSETQ, per germline. CDR3 region: CASSYPGRGTGELFF. The CDR3 DNA is TGCGCCAGCAGCTATCCGGGACGGGGCACCGGGGAGCTGTTTTTT.

The gene calls are TRBV4-3 and TRBJ2-2; D is unresolved. V dropped 0 bases and J dropped 6 bases, with 8 bases sitting between them. CDR1 is LGHNA and CDR2 is YSLEER in the germline V gene. The CDR3 spans 14 residues. This CDR3 reads CASSQDLLPGELFF. DNA for the CDR3: TGCGCCAGCAGCCAAGATCTACTTCCCGGGGAGCTGTTTTTT.